The 8 T cell receptor beta chains given below trace back to one sample, sequenced in a study of cytomegalovirus exposure and HLA in healthy donors. Researchers ran the PCR with 60 Vbeta and 13 Jbeta primers. Generated by immunoSEQ multiplex PCR, the TCRdb table keeps only in-frame clones and is missing some. In the table there are approximately 130,000 clones, 55% to 75% of which are singletons. Sequenced sample: PBMCs. These receptors all come from a man aged 45-65 years in good health and CMV-seropositive.

Points on this clone: Other DNA sequences in this specimen translate into the identical CDR3. The V and J genes are TRBV2 and TRBJ2-5; 7 bases match TRBD2. J gave up 5 bases and V 7 bases, and 10 bases lay outside the gene matches. CDR1 SNHLY and CDR2 FYNNEI come from the germline V gene. The CDR3 is 14 amino acids. The CDR3 nucleotides read TGTGCCAGCACTCAGACTAGCAGTTCTGAGACCCAGTACTTC. Its protein is CASTQTSSSETQYF.

The rearrangement uses TRBV7-9 and TRBJ2-2, with D hard to call. CDR1 SEHNR and CDR2 FQNEAQ come from the germline V gene (reference sequence). There are 13 residues in the CDR3. The V gene lost 1 base and the J gene lost 6 bases, with 6 bases spanning the gap. The CDR3 DNA is TGTGCCAGCAGCTTAGTTGGGCCCGGGGAGCTGTTTTTT. It is translated as CASSLVGPGELFF.

The gene calls are TRBV10-3 and TRBJ1-2; 8 bases are a match to TRBD1. CDR1 is ENHRY, CDR2 SYGVKD, per germline. The CDR3 runs 17 residues. Trimming cost V 4 bases and J 0 bases; bases outside gene matches: 10. The CDR3 protein is CAISGRPGTGANYGYTF. For the CDR3, the DNA is TGTGCCATCAGTGGGAGGCCTGGGACAGGAGCTAACTATGGCTACACCTTC.

The rearrangement links TRBV7-9 to TRBJ1-1, with D unresolved. The germline V gene encodes CDR1 SEHNR and CDR2 FQNEAQ (reference sequence). This CDR3 comprises 13 residues. The V end lost 3 bases, the J end lost 5 bases, and 10 bases lay between the germline ends. The DNA for the CDR3 is TGTGCCAGCAGCTTTGAGGCGGAGACTGAAGCTTTCTTT. This codes for CASSFEAETEAFF.

This chain joins TRBV4-3 and TRBJ2-1; 8 bases are a match to TRBD2. The CDR3 covers 17 residues. V was pared by 0 bases and J by 9 bases, with 13 bases of the junction left unmatched. Germline V gene lookup returns CDR1 LGHNA and CDR2 YSLEER. CDR3 amino acids: CASSQDWAAGALGEQFF. DNA of the CDR3: TGCGCCAGCAGCCAAGACTGGGCAGCGGGAGCACTGGGTGAGCAGTTCTTC.

This chain uses TRBV6-5 with TRBJ1-5; D gene ambiguous. Germline loops: CDR1 MNHEY, CDR2 SVGAGI. V was shortened by 6 bases and J by 0 bases, with 12 bases between the two germline ends. CDR3 length: 15 amino acids. CDR3 residues: CASSRNSNSNQPQHF. CDR3 nucleotide sequence: TGTGCCAGCAGCCGAAACAGCAATAGCAATCAGCCCCAGCATTTT.

J is TRBJ2-1 and V is TRBV18, with 7 bases that match TRBD2. Germline V gene sequence: CDR1 KGHSH, CDR2 LQKENI. The CDR3 loop spans 13 amino acids. CDR3 sequence reads: CVNREAGSNEQFF. In DNA, the CDR3 is TGTGTCAATCGGGAGGCTGGCTCCAATGAGCAGTTCTTC.

In this sample, this clone turned up a few times. The sample holds other DNA sequences that translate to the same CDR3. The rearrangement joins TRBV18 to TRBJ1-1, with D unclear. The germline V and J ends were trimmed by 3 bases and 1 base, with 6 bases remaining between them. In germline, CDR1 is KGHSH, CDR2 LQKENI. There are 13 residues in the CDR3. The CDR3 sequence: CASSPRGNTEAFF. The CDR3 DNA is TGTGCCAGCTCACCCCGGGGGAACACTGAAGCTTTCTTT.